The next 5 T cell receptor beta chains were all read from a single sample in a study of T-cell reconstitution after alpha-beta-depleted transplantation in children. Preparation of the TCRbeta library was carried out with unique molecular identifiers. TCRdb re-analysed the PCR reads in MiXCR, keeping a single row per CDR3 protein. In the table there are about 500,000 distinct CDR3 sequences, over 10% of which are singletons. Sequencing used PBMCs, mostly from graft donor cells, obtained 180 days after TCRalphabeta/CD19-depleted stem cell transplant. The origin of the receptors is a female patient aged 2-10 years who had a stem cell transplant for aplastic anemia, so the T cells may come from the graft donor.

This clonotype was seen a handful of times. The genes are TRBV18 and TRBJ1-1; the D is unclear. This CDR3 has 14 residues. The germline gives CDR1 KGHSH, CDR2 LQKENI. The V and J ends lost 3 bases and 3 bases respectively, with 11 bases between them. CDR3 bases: TGTGCCAGCTCACCTTTGACTAGGGACACTGAAGCTTTCTTT. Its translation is CASSPLTRDTEAFF.

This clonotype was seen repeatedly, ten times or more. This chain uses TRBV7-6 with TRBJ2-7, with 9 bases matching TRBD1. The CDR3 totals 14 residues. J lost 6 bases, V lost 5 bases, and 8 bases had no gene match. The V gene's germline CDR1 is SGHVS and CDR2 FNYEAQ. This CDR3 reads CASSRTGGSGEQYF. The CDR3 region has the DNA TGTGCCAGCAGCCGAACAGGGGGCTCGGGCGAGCAGTACTTC.

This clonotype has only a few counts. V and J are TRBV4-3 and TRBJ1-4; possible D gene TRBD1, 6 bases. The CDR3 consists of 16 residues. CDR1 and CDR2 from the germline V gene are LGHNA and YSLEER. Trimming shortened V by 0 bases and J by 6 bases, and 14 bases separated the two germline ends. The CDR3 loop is CASSQDGSGADEKLFF. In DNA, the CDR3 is TGCGCCAGCAGCCAAGATGGGTCAGGGGCGGATGAAAAACTGTTTTTT.

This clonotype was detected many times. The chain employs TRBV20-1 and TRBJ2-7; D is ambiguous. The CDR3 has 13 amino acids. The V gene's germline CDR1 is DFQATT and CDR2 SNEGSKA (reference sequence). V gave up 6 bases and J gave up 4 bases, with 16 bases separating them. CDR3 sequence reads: CSAGRLRFYEQYF. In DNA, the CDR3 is TGCAGTGCCGGGCGCCTGCGGTTTTACGAGCAGTACTTC.

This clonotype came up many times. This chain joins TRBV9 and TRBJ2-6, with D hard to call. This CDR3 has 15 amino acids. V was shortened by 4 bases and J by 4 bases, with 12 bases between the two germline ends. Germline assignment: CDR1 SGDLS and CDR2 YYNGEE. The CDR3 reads CASSLRRSGANVLTF. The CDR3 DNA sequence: TGTGCCAGCAGCCTCCGAAGGAGCGGGGCCAACGTCCTGACTTTC.